The text below deals with one T cell receptor (beta chain). There are 13 residues in the CDR3. V dropped 3 bases and J dropped 7 bases, with 12 bases sitting between them. Germline V lookup: CDR1 SQVTM, CDR2 ANQGSEA. This sample is drawn from a study of blood T cell repertoires in COVID-19. Assay: immunoSEQ multiplex PCR; the TCRdb copy retains only in-frame clones and omits some. This sample has about 300,000 clones, with around nine tenths found just once. What was sequenced was peripheral blood. The clonotype comes from a young woman with COVID-19, enrolled during active disease. The V and J genes are TRBV29-1 and TRBJ1-4, with unresolved D. CDR3 nucleotides: TGCAGCGTTGAGCAATTCAGAGGTGAAAAACTGTTTTTT. This gives the protein CSVEQFRGEKLFF.